The 2 T cell receptor beta chains listed next were all sequenced from one sample in a study of vaccination effects on CD4 cells after COVID-19. Expansion of antigen-specific CD4+ T cells with viral peptide pools was carried out by the ViraFEST assay before sequencing. Investigators separated out CD4+ T cells once 10 days of culture had passed. Convalescent patients had PCR-confirmed SARS-CoV-2 infection between March and December 2020. Clones were read by immunoSEQ multiplex PCR, and TCRdb kept only the in-frame ones, dropping some. The data show roughly 57,000 clones, with about 77% seen just once and around 5% held by the top ten. These receptors' targets are unknown. Material: CD4+ T cells from PBMCs cultured with HIV peptides, obtained before COVID-19 vaccination. Subset here: HIV-1 Nef peptide pool negative control/reference culture. The receptor set was obtained from a human donor who had a prior SARS-CoV-2 infection.

The V gene is TRBV10-3, the J gene TRBJ1-4, with 7 nucleotides matching TRBD1. V shed 5 bases and J 2 bases; nucleotides not matched to a gene: 8. The length of the CDR3 is 16 residues. Germline CDR1 and CDR2: ENHRY and SYGVKD. The chain's CDR3 is CAISQQGLGTNEKLFF. CDR3 nucleotide sequence: TGTGCCATCAGTCAACAGGGGTTGGGGACTAATGAAAAACTGTTTTTT.

The chain links TRBV6-5 to TRBJ1-6; D gene unclear. Trimming took 7 bases from V and 4 from J, leaving 11 bases between them. This CDR3 region has 14 residues. Germline CDR1 MNHEY, CDR2 SVGAGI. CDR3 DNA sequence: TGTGCCAGCAATAACATAAAATATAATTCACCCCTCCACTTT. It is translated as CASNNIKYNSPLHF.